This T cell receptor beta chain derives from a study of shared T cell receptors in the human thymus. Some clones are missing from TCRdb's copy, which holds only in-frame ones; the method was immunoSEQ multiplex PCR. The sample records roughly 550,000 clones, 78% being singletons. Trimming left V 3 bases short and J 0 bases short, with 8 bases between. The CDR3 spans 13 residues. Per germline, CDR1 SQVTM and CDR2 ANQGSEA. A further study also used this sample, focusing on human thymus T cells.

The TCR sequence derives from a boy in the first two years of life with a congenital heart defect. The chain is built from TRBV29-1 and TRBJ1-1; no clear D. Sequencing was done on a sample of thymocytes. The CDR3 coding sequence is TGCAGCGTTGACGGGAAATTGAACACTGAAGCTTTCTTT. It specifies CSVDGKLNTEAFF. Looking up the rest from reference TRBV29-1 and TRBJ1-1 gives the full variable domain: SAVISQKPSRDICQRGTSLTIQCQVDSQVTMMFWYRQQPGQSLTLIATANQGSEATYESGFVIDKFPISRPNLTFSTLTVSNMSPEDSSIYLCSVDGKLNTEAFFGQGTRLTVV.